This entry is about one T cell receptor beta chain. The antigen remains undetermined. These data are taken from a study of T cells in Graves' hyperthyroidism and ophthalmopathy. Study observations and caveats: Among clonotypes expanded in thyroid above 0.001, most were also found in blood.

It was RNA transcripts that yielded the amplified TCR beta CDR3 regions. An initial round of RT-PCR targeting the TCR CDR3 relied on the HTBI primer set. TCRdb reanalysed the multiplex PCR reads using MiXCR and keeps one entry per CDR3 protein. The sample gives approximately 560,000 distinct CDR3 sequences, just over 45% of which show up once; 8.2% is in the top ten. In germline, CDR1 is SGHTA, CDR2 FQGNSA. The CDR3 is 14 residues long. Trimming stripped 3 bases from V and 1 base from J, with 9 bases between. The study enrolled patients aged 18 to 65 with newly diagnosed hyperthyroidism of under 2 months' duration.

The V gene is TRBV7-2, the J gene TRBJ1-1, with D possibly TRBD1 on 5 matching bases. The origin of this receptor is a woman under 30 with Graves' hyperthyroidism. What was sequenced was peripheral blood or thyroid tissue (not recorded which). CDR3 sequence reads: CASSFRQRNTEAFF. In nucleotides, the CDR3 is TGTGCCAGCAGCTTTAGACAGCGGAACACTGAAGCTTTCTTT.